These 18 T cell receptor beta chains originate from one sample sequenced in a study of monozygotic twins with inflammatory bowel disease. TCRdb reprocessed the 5' RACE reads and reports one entry per CDR3 protein, with no DNA. This table lists over 130,000 distinct CDR3 sequences. Material for sequencing was blood. These receptors were collected from a human donor with ulcerative colitis or Crohn's disease, or a healthy co-twin of an affected twin (not recorded which).

The rearrangement joins TRBV18 to TRBJ2-7. The length of the CDR3 is 14 residues. The V gene's germline CDR1 is KGHSH and CDR2 LQKENI. CDR3 sequence: CASSPSSVGDEQYF.

This chain connects TRBV7-2 to TRBJ2-7; the D call from TCRdb, TRBD1, cannot be confirmed without DNA. The CDR3 is 16 residues long. Germline V gene data show CDR1 as SGHTA and CDR2 as FQGNSA. The CDR3: CASSRRLDRANYEQYF.

V usage is TRBV20-1 and J usage is TRBJ1-2; no DNA is available, so the TRBD1 call from TCRdb remains unchecked. Germline assignment: CDR1 DFQATT and CDR2 SNEGSKA (reference sequence). This CDR3 has 13 residues. CDR3 region: CSARGRSNYGYTF.

The gene calls are TRBV7-2 and TRBJ2-2. CDR3 length: 15 amino acids. The germline V gene has CDR1 SGHTA and CDR2 FQGNSA. The CDR3 sequence: CASSSTLLRTGELFF.

V and J are TRBV20-1 and TRBJ1-2; TCRdb returns TRBD1, unconfirmable since there is no DNA. The germline V gene has CDR1 DFQATT and CDR2 SNEGSKA (reference sequence). The CDR3 consists of 15 residues. The CDR3 region is CSARGDTGSGYGYTF.

This chain uses TRBV7-2 with TRBJ2-7; with no DNA, the TCRdb D assignment of TRBD1 cannot be verified. The germline CDR1 and CDR2 sequences are SGHTA and FQGNSA. This CDR3 contains 15 residues. CDR3: CASSLRSRGASEQYF.

This sequence joins TRBV7-8 and TRBJ2-7; the D call of TRBD1 rests on TCRdb alone, since no DNA is present to check it. Germline V CDR1 and CDR2: SGHVS, FQNEAQ. CDR3 size: 15 residues. The CDR3 is CASSLGPRTNYEQYF. The full variable domain, in which reference TRBV7-8 and TRBJ2-7 provide the parts outside the CDR3, is GAGVSQSPRYKVAKRGQDVALRCDPISGHVSLFWYQQALGQGPEFLTYFQNEAQLDKSGLPSDRFFAERPEGSVSTLKIQRTQQEDSAVYLCASSLGPRTNYEQYFGPGTRLTVT.

The V and J genes are TRBV6-5 and TRBJ2-3; the D call of TRBD1 rests on TCRdb alone, since no DNA is present to check it. The length of the CDR3 is 15 residues. CDR1 MNHEY and CDR2 SVGAGI come from the germline V gene. CDR3 loop: CASSYAGGPGDTQYF.

The V gene is TRBV7-8, the J gene TRBJ2-5; TCRdb reports TRBD1, a call that lacks DNA to check it against. The CDR3 consists of 15 residues. The germline V gene has CDR1 SGHVS and CDR2 FQNEAQ. The CDR3 here is CASSPPGPAEETQYF. Full variable domain (missing parts from reference TRBV7-8 and TRBJ2-5): GAGVSQSPRYKVAKRGQDVALRCDPISGHVSLFWYQQALGQGPEFLTYFQNEAQLDKSGLPSDRFFAERPEGSVSTLKIQRTQQEDSAVYLCASSPPGPAEETQYFGPGTRLLVL.

The chain is built from TRBV7-9 and TRBJ1-4; TCRdb picks TRBD1, but there is no DNA to check that call. Germline loops: CDR1 SEHNR, CDR2 FQNEAQ (reference sequence). There are 14 residues in the CDR3. The CDR3: CASTAPGVGEKLFF.

The chain carries TRBV4-1 and TRBJ2-7; TCRdb's assignment of TRBD1 cannot be checked, as there is no DNA. Germline V gene lookup returns CDR1 MGHRA and CDR2 YSYEKL. The CDR3 is 16 amino acids. CDR3 residues: CASSQLTGGATYEQYF.

The chain combines TRBV4-3 with TRBJ2-2; TCRdb proposes TRBD1, but this gene call is untestable without DNA. The CDR3 runs 17 residues. Germline V gene data show CDR1 as LGHNA and CDR2 as YSLEER. The CDR3 loop reads CASSQNPDRVGTGELFF.

This CDR3 reads CASSRNPAGGASWGNQPQHF. This chain uses TRBV5-6 with TRBJ1-5; TCRdb proposes TRBD1, but this gene call is untestable without DNA. The CDR3 has 20 amino acids. The germline V gene encodes CDR1 SGHDT and CDR2 YYEEEE.

The rearrangement links TRBV18 to TRBJ1-5. CDR1 KGHSH and CDR2 LQKENI come from the germline V gene. The CDR3 runs to 13 residues. The CDR3 spells CASSRGASQPQHF.

This chain connects TRBV10-3 to TRBJ2-1; TCRdb calls TRBD1, which cannot be checked without DNA. The CDR3 spans 15 residues. CDR1 is ENHRY, CDR2 SYGVKD, per germline. The CDR3 protein is CAISDFRDRFYEQFF.

The J gene is TRBJ2-5, the V gene TRBV5-1; TCRdb calls TRBD1, which cannot be checked without DNA. This CDR3 region has 14 residues. The germline gives CDR1 SGHRS, CDR2 YFSETQ. CDR3 sequence: CASSFQGPQETQYF.

V usage is TRBV5-1 and J usage is TRBJ1-2; TCRdb's D call of TRBD1 is untestable without DNA. Germline CDR1 is SGHRS and CDR2 is YFSETQ. This CDR3 region has 17 residues. The CDR3 loop is CASSLNTGGAPNYGYTF. The full variable domain, completed using reference TRBV5-1 and TRBJ1-2, is KAGVTQTPRYLIKTRGQQVTLSCSPISGHRSVSWYQQTPGQGLQFLFEYFSETQRNKGNFPGRFSGRQFSNSRSEMNVSTLELGDSALYLCASSLNTGGAPNYGYTFGSGTRLTVV.

The CDR3 protein is CASSPGQEKFEAFF. V usage is TRBV7-2 and J usage is TRBJ1-1; TCRdb's D gene call, TRBD1, goes unchecked for lack of DNA. Germline loops: CDR1 SGHTA, CDR2 FQGNSA. The CDR3 spans 14 residues. The full variable domain, with the rest looked up from reference TRBV7-2 and TRBJ1-1, is GAGVSQSPSNKVTEKGKDVELRCDPISGHTALYWYRQSLGQGLEFLIYFQGNSAPDKSGLPSDRFSAERTGGSVSTLTIQRTQQEDSAVYLCASSPGQEKFEAFFGQGTRLTVV.